This T cell receptor beta chain emerged from a study of Ad26.COV2.S vaccination and SARS-CoV-2 variants. The CDR3 consists of 16 residues. Looked up from germline, CDR1 is SEHNR and CDR2 is FQNEAQ (reference sequence). With 4 bases clipped from V and 12 bases from J, the junction kept 16 bases outside the gene matches. Only in-frame clones appear in the TCRdb table, and some are missing; sequencing was by immunoSEQ multiplex PCR. The data hold about 680,000 clones, with roughly nine tenths observed a single time. Described treatment: around 19 received Ad26.COV2.S at low or high dose, single or two shots; about five received placebo; per-sample allocation not given. Samples came from day 63 after the first vaccine or placebo injection.

This clonotype was obtained from a person between 18 and 65 years old who received the Ad26.COV2.S COVID-19 vaccine or a placebo. V is TRBV7-9 and J is TRBJ2-1, with 9 nucleotides matching TRBD2. The sequencing here drew on peripheral blood, taken in a trial of Ad26.COV2.S vaccine versus placebo. This CDR3 is CASSSPVAGGPDGQFF. In nucleotides, the CDR3 is TGTGCCAGCAGCTCCCCGGTCGCGGGAGGGCCTGATGGGCAGTTCTTC.